The following is a T cell receptor beta chain sequence with its context. This sample was included in a study of blood T cell repertoires in COVID-19. Study summary: Both acute and convalescent COVID-19 samples were obtained from the United States, Italy and Spain.

V lost 4 bases, J lost 4 bases, and 7 bases stayed unmatched. The CDR3 runs to 15 residues. Germline-derived CDR1 and CDR2 are MGHDK and SYGVNS. Per the original methods: Scientists estimated how many nucleated cells there were by amplifying reference gene primers. Sequencing was performed with immunoSEQ multiplex PCR; in TCRdb, only in-frame clones are kept and a portion is missing. That table furnishes V, J and clone size, whereas the DNA furnished D and trimming. The sample lists hundreds of thousands of clones, 90% occurring once. Study members were between 18 and 89 years old and lived in around 24 US regions.

This TCR derives from a woman aged 18-29 years with acute COVID-19. J is TRBJ2-3 and V is TRBV25-1; 8 nucleotides align to TRBD1. The sample comprised PBMCs or T cells enriched from blood (not recorded which). In nucleotides, the CDR3 is TGTGCCAGCAGTGGGGGACAGGTACTCTCAGATACGCAGTATTTT. Translation gives CASSGGQVLSDTQYF.